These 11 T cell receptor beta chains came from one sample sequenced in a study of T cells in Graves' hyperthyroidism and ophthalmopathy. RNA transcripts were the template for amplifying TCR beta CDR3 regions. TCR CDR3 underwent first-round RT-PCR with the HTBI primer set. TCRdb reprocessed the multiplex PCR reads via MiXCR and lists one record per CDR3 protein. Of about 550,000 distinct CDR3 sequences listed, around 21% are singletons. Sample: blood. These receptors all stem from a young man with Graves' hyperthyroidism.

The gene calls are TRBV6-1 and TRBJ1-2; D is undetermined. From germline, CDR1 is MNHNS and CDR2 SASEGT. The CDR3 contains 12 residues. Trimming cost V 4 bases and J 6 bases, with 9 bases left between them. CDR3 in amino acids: CASSVGKDGYTF. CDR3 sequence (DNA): TGTGCCAGCAGTGTAGGTAAAGATGGCTACACCTTC.

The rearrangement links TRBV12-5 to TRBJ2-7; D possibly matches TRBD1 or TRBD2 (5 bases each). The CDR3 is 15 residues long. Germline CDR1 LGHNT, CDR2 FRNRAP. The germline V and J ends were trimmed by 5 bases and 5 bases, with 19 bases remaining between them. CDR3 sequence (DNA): TGTGCTAGTGGTCCCTACCGGGACCGTTCGCACGAGCAGTACTTC. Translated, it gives CASGPYRDRSHEQYF.

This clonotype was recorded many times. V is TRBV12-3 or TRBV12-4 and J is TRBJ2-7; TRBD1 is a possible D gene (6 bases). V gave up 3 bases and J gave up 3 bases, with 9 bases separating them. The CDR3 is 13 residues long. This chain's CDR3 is CASSFGTLYEQYF. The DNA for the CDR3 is TGTGCCAGCAGTTTTGGGACACTCTACGAGCAGTACTTC.

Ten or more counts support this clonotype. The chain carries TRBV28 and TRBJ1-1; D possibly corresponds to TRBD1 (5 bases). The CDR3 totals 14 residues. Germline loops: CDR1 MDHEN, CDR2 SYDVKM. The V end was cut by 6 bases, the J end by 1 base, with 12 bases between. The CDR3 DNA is TGTGCCAGCAGGGATTCTACAGGGAACACTGAAGCTTTCTTT. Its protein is CASRDSTGNTEAFF.

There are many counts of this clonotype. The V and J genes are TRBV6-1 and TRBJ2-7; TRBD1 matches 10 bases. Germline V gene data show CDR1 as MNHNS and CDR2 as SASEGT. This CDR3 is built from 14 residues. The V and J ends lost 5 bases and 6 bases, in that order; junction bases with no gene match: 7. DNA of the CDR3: TGTGCCAGCAGTCGGGACAGGGGTTTGGGCGAGCAGTACTTC. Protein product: CASSRDRGLGEQYF.

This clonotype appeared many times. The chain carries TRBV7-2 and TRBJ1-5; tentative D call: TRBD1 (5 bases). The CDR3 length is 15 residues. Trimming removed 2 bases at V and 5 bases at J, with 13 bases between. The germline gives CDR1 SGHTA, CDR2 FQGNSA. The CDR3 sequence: CASSLLWGSDQPQHF. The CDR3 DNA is TGTGCCAGCAGCTTACTATGGGGGAGCGATCAGCCCCAGCATTTT.

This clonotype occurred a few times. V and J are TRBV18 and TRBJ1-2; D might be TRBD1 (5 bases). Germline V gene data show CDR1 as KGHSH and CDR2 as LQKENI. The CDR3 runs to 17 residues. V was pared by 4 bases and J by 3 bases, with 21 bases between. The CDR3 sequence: CASSLSVTEPGDYGYTF. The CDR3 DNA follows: TGTGCCAGCTCACTTTCCGTGACAGAACCGGGTGACTATGGCTACACCTTC. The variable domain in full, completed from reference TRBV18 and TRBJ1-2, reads NAGVMQNPRHLVRRRGQEARLRCSPMKGHSHVYWYRQLPEEGLKFMVYLQKENIIDESGMPKERFSAEFPKEGPSILRIQQVVRGDSAAYFCASSLSVTEPGDYGYTFGSGTRLTVV.

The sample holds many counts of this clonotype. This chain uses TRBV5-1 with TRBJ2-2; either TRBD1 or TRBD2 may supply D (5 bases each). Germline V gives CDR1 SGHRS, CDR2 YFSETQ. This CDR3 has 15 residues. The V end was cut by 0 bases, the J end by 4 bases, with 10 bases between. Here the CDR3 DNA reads TGCGCCAGCAGCTTGGAAGGGGAGATCACCGGGGAGCTGTTTTTT. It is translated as CASSLEGEITGELFF.

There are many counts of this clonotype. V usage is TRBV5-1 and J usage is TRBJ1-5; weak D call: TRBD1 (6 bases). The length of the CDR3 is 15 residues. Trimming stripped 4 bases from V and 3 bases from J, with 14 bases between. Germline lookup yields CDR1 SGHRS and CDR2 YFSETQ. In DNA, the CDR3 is TGCGCCAGCAGCCCGGGGGCAGTCCCCAATCAGCCCCAGCATTTT. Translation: CASSPGAVPNQPQHF.

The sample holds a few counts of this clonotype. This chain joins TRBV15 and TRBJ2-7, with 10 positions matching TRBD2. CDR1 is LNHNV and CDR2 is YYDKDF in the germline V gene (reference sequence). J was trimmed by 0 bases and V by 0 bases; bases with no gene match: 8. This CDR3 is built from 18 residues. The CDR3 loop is CATSREPRLAGNSYEQYF. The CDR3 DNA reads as TGTGCCACCAGCAGAGAGCCCAGACTAGCGGGTAACTCCTACGAGCAGTACTTC.

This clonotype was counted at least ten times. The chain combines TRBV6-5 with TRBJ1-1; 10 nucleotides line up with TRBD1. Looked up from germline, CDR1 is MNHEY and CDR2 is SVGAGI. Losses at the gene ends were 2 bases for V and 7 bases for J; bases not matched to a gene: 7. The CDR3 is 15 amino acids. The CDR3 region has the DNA TGTGCCAGCAGTTACAGACAGGGGGCAATGGATGAAGCTTTCTTT. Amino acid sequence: CASSYRQGAMDEAFF.